Below, one T cell receptor (beta chain) is given with its context. Antigen: not known. They ran version v3.0 of the immunoSEQ assay at survey level. Profiling relied on immunoSEQ multiplex PCR, and the TCRdb table lists in-frame clones only, not all of them. Of 30,000 to 40,000 clones listed, around 79% are singletons. The source of the sample is a study of long-term antiretroviral therapy in people with HIV. Study findings and constraints: HIV repertoires covered narrower CDR3 length ranges than controls did.

Per donor, at least one pre-ART and at least two post-ART PBMC samples were obtained. This receptor was obtained from a man in his late teens or twenties with HIV. The material sequenced was unsorted PBMCs, taken 1.9 years after starting antiretroviral therapy.

Here the CDR3 reads CASSQSYEQYF. CDR3 nucleotides: TGTGCCAGCAGCCAGAGCTACGAGCAGTACTTC. This rearrangement joins TRBV5-6 to TRBJ2-7; no reliable D call. Trimming removed 4 bases at V and 3 bases at J, with 5 bases between. The CDR3 totals 11 residues. Germline CDR1 SGHDT, CDR2 YYEEEE.